Following are 15 T cell receptor beta chains from one sample sequenced in a study of regulatory T cells in long-lasting Graves disease. The time point here: newly diagnosed GD, antithyroid drugs for less than 3 months. Isolated PBMC RNA provided the starting material for the TCR library. Library construction for TCR beta used iRepertoire HTBI primers and Arm-PCR of CDR3 regions. TCRdb passed the multiplex PCR reads through MiXCR, listing each CDR3 protein once. The sample holds about 400,000 distinct CDR3 sequences, around 15% seen once. The same sample was also studied in work on T cells in Graves' hyperthyroidism and ophthalmopathy.

This specimen was peripheral blood mononuclear cells (PBMCs), taken at new diagnosis, from a patient treated with antithyroid drugs. The source is a woman aged 18-30 years with Graves disease.

The rearrangement links TRBV3-1 to TRBJ2-6; 9 bases line up with TRBD1. V was clipped by 6 bases and J by 0 bases; unmatched bases: 6. This CDR3 spans 17 amino acids. CDR1 and CDR2 from the germline V gene are LGHDT and YNNKEL (reference sequence). CDR3 sequence reads: CASSHTGGLSGANVLTF. The DNA for the CDR3 is TGTGCCAGCAGTCACACAGGGGGCCTCTCTGGGGCCAACGTCCTGACTTTC.

This clonotype has more than one count but fewer than ten. The rearrangement links TRBV7-8 to TRBJ1-2; 7 positions match TRBD1. The ends lost 7 bases at V and 4 bases at J; junction bases unmatched: 9. Germline values: CDR1 SGHVS, CDR2 FQNEAQ. CDR3 length equals 14 residues. Written as DNA, the CDR3 is TGTGCCAGCATCGCACCGGGACAGCTCTATGGCTACACCTTC. Its translation is CASIAPGQLYGYTF.

This clonotype was detected many times. The chain employs TRBV12-3 or TRBV12-4 and TRBJ2-5; 7 nucleotides line up with TRBD2. V dropped 5 bases and J dropped 0; count of bases not matched to a gene: 6. The CDR3 contains 15 residues. CDR3 region: CASSQRTSNQETQYF. The CDR3 DNA reads as TGTGCCAGCAGTCAGAGGACTAGTAACCAAGAGACCCAGTACTTC.

This clonotype came up many times. The V call is TRBV28, the J call TRBJ1-2, with TRBD1 matching 7 bases. The J segment lost 6 bases and the V segment lost 3 bases, leaving 4 bases of the junction unmatched. In germline, CDR1 is MDHEN, CDR2 SYDVKM. This CDR3 comprises 13 residues. This CDR3 is CASSFQGGNGYTF. The CDR3 region has the DNA TGTGCCAGCAGTTTTCAGGGGGGGAATGGCTACACCTTC.

V gene TRBV4-1 combines with J gene TRBJ1-2; 9 bases are shared with TRBD1. With 3 bases clipped from V and 5 bases from J, the junction kept 4 bases outside the gene matches. CDR3 length equals 14 residues. From germline, CDR1 is MGHRA and CDR2 YSYEKL. In DNA form, the CDR3 reads TGCGCCAGCAGCCACCCAGGACAGGGGTATGGCTACACCTTC. Protein: CASSHPGQGYGYTF.

This clonotype showed up many times. A junction boundary mismatches the germline segment, possibly from a read error. J is TRBJ1-1 and V is TRBV5-1; D is undetermined. Germline V lookup: CDR1 SGHRS, CDR2 YFSETQ. The CDR3 length is 14 residues. Here the CDR3 DNA reads TGTGCCAGCAGCTTGGTTGCGGAGAACACTGAAGCTTTCTTT. It specifies CASSLVAENTEAFF. The complete variable domain, with remaining parts taken from reference TRBV5-1 and TRBJ1-1, reads KAGVTQTPRYLIKTRGQQVTLSCSPISGHRSVSWYQQTPGQGLQFLFEYFSETQRNKGNFPGRFSGRQFSNSRSEMNVSTLELGDSALYLCASSLVAENTEAFFGQGTRLTVV.

Note on this clonotype: A far larger clone is off by one base, so a read error is likely. V gene TRBV18 combines with J gene TRBJ2-3; 8 bases map to TRBD1. CDR3 length: 15 amino acids. Germline V CDR1 and CDR2: KGHSH, LQKENI. V shed 10 bases, J shed 6 bases, and the junction held 15 bases outside the gene matches. In DNA form, the CDR3 reads TGTGCCACCAGTCCCTCCGGACAGGGAGGCGATACGCAGTATTTT. It codes for CATSPSGQGGDTQYF.

The table lists this clonotype with many counts. V usage is TRBV2 and J usage is TRBJ2-3, with 7 bases identical to TRBD1. The CDR3 contains 16 residues. Trimming removed 6 bases from V and 2 bases from J; junction bases left unmatched: 11. Germline V lookup: CDR1 SNHLY, CDR2 FYNNEI. The CDR3 is CASSGPGGAHTDTQYF. In DNA form, the CDR3 reads TGTGCCAGCAGCGGTCCAGGGGGTGCCCACACAGATACGCAGTATTTT.

This clonotype was recorded at least ten times. V gene TRBV20-1 combines with J gene TRBJ2-3; 7 bases map to TRBD1. V gave up 1 base and J gave up 1 base; unmatched junction bases: 2. The germline gives CDR1 DFQATT, CDR2 SNEGSKA (reference sequence). The CDR3 is 14 amino acids. CDR3 region: CSARGQGRTDTQYF. The CDR3 DNA is TGCAGTGCTAGAGGACAGGGCCGCACAGATACGCAGTATTTT.

This clonotype was found many times. The V call is TRBV3-1, the J call TRBJ2-2, with 7 bases lining up with TRBD1. V shed 6 bases and J 1 base; nucleotides not matched to a gene: 5. Per the germline V gene, CDR1 is LGHDT and CDR2 is YNNKEL (reference sequence). The CDR3 is 15 amino acids. CDR3 DNA: TGTGCCAGCAGACCGACAGGGATGAACACCGGGGAGCTGTTTTTT. It specifies CASRPTGMNTGELFF.

Note on this clonotype: One end of the junction fails to match germline, which may point to a read error. The chain recombines TRBV6-2 or TRBV6-3 with TRBJ2-7; maybe TRBD1 (5 bases). This CDR3 has 14 residues. Germline V CDR1 and CDR2: MNHEY, SVGEGT. This CDR3 reads CVSSLDMVADEQYF. The CDR3 DNA sequence: TGTGTCAGCAGTCTGGACATGGTAGCTGACGAGCAGTACTTC.

This clonotype was seen at least ten times. The chain uses TRBV5-1 and TRBJ1-6; no clear D gene. CDR3 length equals 16 residues. From germline, CDR1 is SGHRS and CDR2 YFSETQ. V lost 0 bases to trimming and J lost 10 bases, with 17 bases between them. The DNA for the CDR3 is TGCGCCAGCAGCTTGGCCAGTGGACCCGCCGGGTCACCCCTCCACTTT. This sequence encodes CASSLASGPAGSPLHF.

The V and J genes are TRBV29-1 and TRBJ1-1; D is ambiguous. This CDR3 comprises 12 residues. With 8 bases removed from V and 2 bases from J, the gap between germline ends came to 12 bases. Germline V lookup: CDR1 SQVTM, CDR2 ANQGSEA. The CDR3 DNA follows: TGCAGCTCCTTTGTGGGAAACACTGAAGCTTTCTTT. The encoded protein is CSSFVGNTEAFF.

This clonotype has ten or more counts. The CDR3 DNA reads as TGTGCCAGCAGTACTAGCGGGAGAACCTACAATGAGCAGTTCTTC. Translation: CASSTSGRTYNEQFF. The V call is TRBV12-3 or TRBV12-4, the J call TRBJ2-1; 11 bases agree with TRBD2. The CDR3 is made up of 15 amino acids. J was trimmed by 2 bases and V by 5 bases; bases with no gene match: 2.

In this sample, this clonotype turned up many times. The chain links TRBV6-1 to TRBJ1-2; 12 positions agree with TRBD1. Germline CDR1 is MNHNS and CDR2 is SASEGT. The CDR3 is 16 amino acids. Trimming at V came to 8 bases and at J to 2 bases, leaving 9 bases not matched to a gene. The CDR3 nucleotides read TGTGCCAGCCGCCCGTCGGGACAGGGGGCCAACTATGGCTACACCTTC. Translated, it gives CASRPSGQGANYGYTF.